The 28 T cell receptor beta chains below were found in one sample sequenced in a study of metastatic and nonmetastatic thyroid tumors (dated by TCRdb to 2020 to 2022). Library preparation used PCR. Sequencing relied on an Illumina HiSeq 4000. TCRdb cleaned the public reads at Q25 with fastp, built clones with MiXCR and kept in-frame beta chains. Within this sample are about 92,000 clones, with under 15% of them counted one time only. Together, the top ten hold 3.6% of the sample. No patient had received any treatment before thyroid surgery. Sequenced sample: blood. All receptors derive from a female donor with papillary thyroid cancer or a benign thyroid nodule (not recorded which). Some clones in this sample may be carry-over from other donors' samples.

The sample holds many counts of this clone. Other DNA sequences in this sample translate to the same CDR3. The genes are TRBV5-1 and TRBJ1-1; D unclear. Looked up from germline, CDR1 is SGHRS and CDR2 is YFSETQ. V lost 2 bases and J lost 0, with 11 bases in between. The CDR3 spans 15 residues. CDR3 DNA: TGCGCCAGCAGCTTAGGTCGTCGGGTGAACACTGAAGCTTTCTTT. Protein product: CASSLGRRVNTEAFF.

Notes on this clone: Sequence at one end of the junction differs from germline and may be a read error. This rearrangement joins TRBV12-3 or TRBV12-4 to TRBJ2-2; either TRBD1 or TRBD2 may fit D (5 bases each). The CDR3 length is 15 residues. The CDR3 loop reads CASSSRLLGTAELFF. The CDR3 nucleotides read TGTGCCAGCAGTTCCCGACTTCTGGGGACCGCGGAGCTGTTTTTT.

This clone appeared a few times. Since the CDR3 does not end with the conserved phenylalanine or tryptophan, this likely comes from a read error. As DNA, the CDR3 is TGTGCCAGAAGTTACTCTGGCGGGACAGGGGGCCCTCGGACCCTGGGGGAGCAGTACTCC. As protein: CARSYSGGTGGPRTLGEQYS. The chain has TRBV6-2 or TRBV6-3 and TRBJ2-7; TRBD1 matches at 12 bases. This CDR3 region has 20 residues. Germline V gene lookup returns CDR1 MNHEY and CDR2 SVGEGT.

This clone was seen ten or more times. The J gene is TRBJ2-1, the V gene TRBV7-9; D possibly corresponds to TRBD2 (5 bases). The CDR3 extends over 18 amino acids. Per germline, CDR1 SEHNR and CDR2 FQNEAQ (reference sequence). The V gene lost 5 bases and the J gene lost 8 bases, with 28 bases spanning the gap. CDR3 bases: TGTGCCAGCAGCGTACCCCCCCCGCGGGCGGAAGGGTATGATGAGCAGTTCTTC. Translation gives CASSVPPPRAEGYDEQFF.

The chain recombines TRBV20-1 with TRBJ1-5, with 11 bases lining up with TRBD1. Per germline, CDR1 DFQATT and CDR2 SNEGSKA (reference sequence). V shed 2 bases and J 7 bases; nucleotides not matched to a gene: 7. This CDR3 spans 15 amino acids. The DNA of the CDR3 is TGCAGTGCTAGACCCGGGACAGGGGGAGGGCAGCCCCAGCATTTT. Its protein product is CSARPGTGGGQPQHF.

A remark on this clone: A much larger clone differs from this one at a single base, so this may be a read error. Additional DNA sequences in this sample encode the identical CDR3. The rearrangement joins TRBV4-1 to TRBJ1-6; D is undetermined. Looked up from germline, CDR1 is MGHRA and CDR2 is YSYEKL. CDR3 length: 17 amino acids. V shed 0 bases and J shed 5 bases, with 14 bases lying between them. DNA for the CDR3: TGCGCCAGCAGCCAAGATACCATGCCTCGAAATAATTCACCCCTCCACTTT. Protein: CASSQDTMPRNNSPLHF.

There are many counts of this clone. V and J are TRBV2 and TRBJ2-7, with TRBD1 as a possible D gene (6 bases). Germline V gives CDR1 SNHLY, CDR2 FYNNEI. The CDR3 is made up of 12 amino acids. V shed 6 bases and J shed 3 bases, with 9 bases lying between them. The CDR3 DNA follows: TGTGCCAGCAGCGAACAGGGCTACGAGCAGTACTTC. It specifies CASSEQGYEQYF.

This clone was recorded at least ten times. This sequence joins TRBV20-1 and TRBJ1-2, with D possibly being TRBD1 (6 bases). Trimming took off 2 bases at V and 2 bases at J, with 15 bases between the two ends. CDR3 size: 15 residues. Germline CDR1 reads DFQATT; CDR2 reads SNEGSKA (reference sequence). The CDR3 DNA follows: TGCAGTGCTAGACCAGACAGGCGCTCGAACTATGGCTACACCTTC. Translating gives CSARPDRRSNYGYTF.

This clone was seen more than once but under ten times. A much larger clone differs from this one at a single base, so this may be a read error. Other DNA sequences of this sample code for an identical CDR3. V usage is TRBV7-2 and J usage is TRBJ2-3; tentatively, D is TRBD2 (6 bases). The V end lost 8 bases, the J end lost 4 bases, and 13 bases lay between the germline ends. The CDR3 loop spans 13 amino acids. Germline CDR1 SGHTA, CDR2 FQGNSA. The CDR3 loop is CASGYRLADTQYF. Written as DNA, the CDR3 is TGTGCCAGCGGCTACCGACTAGCAGATACGCAGTATTTT.

In its sample, this clone was seen many times. The chain couples TRBV19 to TRBJ1-4; D is unresolved. The CDR3 runs 14 residues. V was trimmed by 6 bases and J by 0 bases, leaving 8 bases between them. The germline CDR1 and CDR2 sequences are LNHDA and SQIVND (reference sequence). The CDR3, as DNA: TGTGCCAGTAGCTTGGGAGCAACTAATGAAAAACTGTTTTTT. Protein product: CASSLGATNEKLFF.

This clone was detected ten times or more. V usage is TRBV10-2 and J usage is TRBJ2-3; D not certain. V was cut by 0 bases and J by 0 bases, with 4 bases left in between. The CDR3 contains 14 residues. The V gene's germline CDR1 is WSHSY and CDR2 SAAADI. As DNA, the CDR3 is TGCGCCAGCAGTGAGTCGCATAGCACAGATACGCAGTATTTT. Residues: CASSESHSTDTQYF.

This clone has ten or more counts. The chain carries TRBV12-3 or TRBV12-4 and TRBJ1-2; D is unclear. The CDR3 covers 14 residues. Trimming shortened V by 2 bases and J by 3 bases, and 10 bases separated the two germline ends. The DNA for the CDR3 is TGTGCCAGCAGTTTAAACAGAGAATACTATGGCTACACCTTC. It codes for CASSLNREYYGYTF.

As concerns this clone: A much larger clone differs from this one at a single base, so this may be a read error. The rearrangement links TRBV5-4 to TRBJ2-5; 8 bases match TRBD2. Germline CDR1 reads SGHNT; CDR2 reads YYREEE (reference sequence). This CDR3 comprises 16 residues. V shed 3 bases, J shed 3 bases, and the junction held 10 bases outside the gene matches. The CDR3 protein is CASSSWVGGAEETQYF. CDR3 in DNA: TGTGCCAGCAGCTCCTGGGTCGGGGGGGCGGAAGAGACCCAGTACTTC.

Many counts were recorded for this clone. The chain carries TRBV5-8 and TRBJ2-1; D is ambiguous. Germline values: CDR1 SGHTS, CDR2 YDEGEE. Trimming removed 1 base at V and 2 bases at J, with 10 bases between. The CDR3 has 15 amino acids. The CDR3 nucleotides read TGTGCCAGCAGCTTGCTGCAACCACCCTACAATGAGCAGTTCTTC. This encodes CASSLLQPPYNEQFF.

Worth noting for this clone: At one of its ends the junction is not consistent with the germline gene, which may arise from a read error. This chain uses TRBV7-2 with TRBJ2-5; 8 positions agree with TRBD1. The CDR3 contains 16 residues. The germline V gene encodes CDR1 SGHTA and CDR2 FQGNSA. This CDR3 is CANSLLSRTGCETQYF. The CDR3 nucleotides are TGTGCCAACAGCTTATTGTCTAGGACAGGGTGCGAGACCCAGTACTTC.

This clone was found many times. Since a much larger clone is just one base distant, this may be a read error. The rearrangement uses TRBV2 and TRBJ2-7; D is unresolved. Germline lookup yields CDR1 SNHLY and CDR2 FYNNEI. Trimming cost V 5 bases and J 2 bases, with 13 bases left between them. This CDR3 contains 14 residues. Written as DNA, the CDR3 is TGTGCCAGCAGTTTCAACAGCGCCCCCTACGAGCAGTACTTC. It translates to CASSFNSAPYEQYF.

A word on this clone: One end of the junction fails to match germline, which may point to a read error. CDR3 sequence (DNA): TGTGCCAGTATTATAGATCCCTCCCTTGACACCTCTAGCACAGATACGCAGTATTTT. As protein: CASIIDPSLDTSSTDTQYF. The rearrangement uses TRBV19 and TRBJ2-3; D not resolved. CDR1 and CDR2 (germline): LNHDA, SQIVND (reference sequence). This CDR3 has 19 amino acids.

Notes on this clone: This may be a read error: a much more frequent sequence differs by one nucleotide. The J gene is TRBJ2-3, the V gene TRBV13; D is undetermined. There are 17 residues in the CDR3. In germline, CDR1 is PRHDT, CDR2 FYEKMQ (reference sequence). The V gene lost 0 bases and the J gene lost 2 bases, with 15 bases spanning the gap. DNA of the CDR3: TGTGCCAGCAGCTTAGGGGCATGGAAGTATACCACAGATACGCAGTATTTT. Amino acid sequence: CASSLGAWKYTTDTQYF.

This clone was found many times. The chain combines TRBV12-3 or TRBV12-4 with TRBJ1-1; TRBD1 is a possible D gene (6 bases). This CDR3 is 15 amino acids long. Trimming cost V 6 bases and J 4 bases, with 18 bases left between them. The CDR3 loop is CASSFRGGPGTEAFF. The CDR3 nucleotides read TGTGCCAGCAGCTTTAGAGGGGGGCCGGGCACTGAAGCTTTCTTT.

The chain links TRBV28 to TRBJ2-6, with TRBD2 as a possible D gene (5 bases). CDR1 is MDHEN, CDR2 SYDVKM, per germline. Trimming shortened V by 6 bases and J by 2 bases, and 17 bases separated the two germline ends. There are 17 residues in the CDR3. CDR3: CASSSPTGSAGANVLTF. CDR3 DNA: TGTGCCAGCAGCTCTCCCACGGGGTCAGCTGGGGCCAACGTCCTGACTTTC.

This clone was found a few times. The chain carries TRBV29-1 and TRBJ2-2; D possibly uses TRBD1 or TRBD2 (6 bases each). Trimming took 3 bases from V and 0 from J, leaving 11 bases between them. The CDR3 sequence is 15 residues long. Looked up from germline, CDR1 is SQVTM and CDR2 is ANQGSEA. The chain's CDR3 is CSVEEGGANTGELFF. The DNA for the CDR3 is TGCAGCGTTGAGGAGGGGGGAGCGAACACCGGGGAGCTGTTTTTT.

The chain couples TRBV4-1 to TRBJ2-2; maybe TRBD1 (6 bases). Trimming removed 3 bases from V and 3 bases from J, with 17 bases in between. The V gene's germline CDR1 is MGHRA and CDR2 YSYEKL. The CDR3 is 17 amino acids. The CDR3 DNA reads as TGCGCCAGCAGCCAGGGCCCAGGGGTGATCGACACCGGGGAGCTGTTTTTT. As protein: CASSQGPGVIDTGELFF.

Remarks on this clone: This could be a read error, since a much larger clone is one nucleotide away. Other DNA sequences in the sample encode the same CDR3. The chain couples TRBV10-2 to TRBJ2-5, with D perhaps matching TRBD1 or TRBD2 (6 bases each). This CDR3 comprises 19 residues. The germline V and J ends were trimmed by 0 bases and 1 base, with 21 bases remaining between them. CDR1 WSHSY and CDR2 SAAADI come from the germline V gene. CDR3 amino acids: CASSESLRGAPSGQETQYF. CDR3 DNA: TGCGCCAGCAGTGAGTCTTTGAGGGGGGCCCCCTCCGGCCAAGAGACCCAGTACTTC.

With respect to this clone: A much larger clonotype is one base distant, so this may be a read error. This sequence joins TRBV10-1 and TRBJ2-1; D is ambiguous. Germline V gene sequence: CDR1 WNHNN, CDR2 SYGVQD (reference sequence). The CDR3 sequence is 15 residues long. The CDR3 protein is CASSESRSYYNEHFF. In nucleotides, the CDR3 is TGCGCCAGCAGTGAGTCGAGGTCGTACTACAATGAGCATTTCTTC.

This clone was counted a few times. It may be a read error: a sequence one base away is much more abundant. This chain links TRBV9 with TRBJ2-5; D assignment may be TRBD1 or TRBD2 (6 bases each). The CDR3 sequence is 16 residues long. Per germline, CDR1 SGDLS and CDR2 YYNGEE. V shed 3 bases and J shed 1 base, with 16 bases lying between them. The CDR3 sequence is CASSAYPGAVQETQYF. CDR3 DNA: TGTGCCAGCAGCGCATACCCGGGGGCTGTCCAAGAGACCCAGTACTTC.

This clone occurred many times. This sequence joins TRBV5-1 and TRBJ1-6, with D possibly TRBD1 on 6 matching bases. Germline CDR1 SGHRS, CDR2 YFSETQ. V lost 0 bases and J 8 bases, leaving 12 bases between the germline ends. The CDR3 sequence is 15 residues long. The chain's CDR3 is CASSLAWTADSPLHF. CDR3 DNA sequence: TGCGCCAGCAGCTTGGCATGGACAGCAGATTCACCCCTCCACTTT. Combining the CDR3 with reference TRBV5-1 and TRBJ1-6 gives the whole variable domain KAGVTQTPRYLIKTRGQQVTLSCSPISGHRSVSWYQQTPGQGLQFLFEYFSETQRNKGNFPGRFSGRQFSNSRSEMNVSTLELGDSALYLCASSLAWTADSPLHFGNGTRLTVT.

This clone was recorded at least ten times. The rearrangement joins TRBV28 to TRBJ2-7, with a tentative D call TRBD1 (6 bases). The CDR3 extends over 14 amino acids. Germline CDR1 reads MDHEN; CDR2 reads SYDVKM. Deletions cut 4 bases from V and 0 bases from J, with 10 bases between. This CDR3 reads CASSSYRASYEQYF. The CDR3 nucleotides read TGTGCCAGCAGTTCCTACAGGGCCTCCTACGAGCAGTACTTC.

This clone was observed at least ten times. With a much larger clone just one base away, this may be a read error. V usage is TRBV28 and J usage is TRBJ1-2, with D unclear. The CDR3 covers 11 residues. Germline V CDR1 and CDR2: MDHEN, SYDVKM. CDR3 amino acids: CASISTRTDFF. The CDR3 DNA follows: TGTGCCAGCATCTCTACCCGGACCGATTTTTTC.